What follows is one T cell receptor (beta chain) and its context. J lost 5 bases, V lost 4 bases, and 5 bases had no gene match. CDR1 is SGDLS and CDR2 is YYNGEE in the germline V gene. The CDR3 has 15 residues. The data were taken from a study of T-cell reconstitution after alpha-beta-depleted transplantation in children. TCRbeta library construction was performed incorporating unique molecular identifiers. TCRdb recomputed calls from the PCR reads with MiXCR, one row per CDR3 protein. The repertoire holds hundreds of thousands of distinct CDR3 sequences, with approximately 29% as singletons. The rearrangement joins TRBV9 to TRBJ1-4; 10 bases are shared with TRBD1. The receptor was derived from a human donor who donated a stem cell graft to a child with aplastic anemia. The starting material was PBMCs from the stem cell graft donor, obtained from the stem cell graft. The CDR3 bases are TGTGCCAGCAGCTCCCCGGGACAGGGGAATGAAAAACTGTTTTTT. Amino acids: CASSSPGQGNEKLFF.